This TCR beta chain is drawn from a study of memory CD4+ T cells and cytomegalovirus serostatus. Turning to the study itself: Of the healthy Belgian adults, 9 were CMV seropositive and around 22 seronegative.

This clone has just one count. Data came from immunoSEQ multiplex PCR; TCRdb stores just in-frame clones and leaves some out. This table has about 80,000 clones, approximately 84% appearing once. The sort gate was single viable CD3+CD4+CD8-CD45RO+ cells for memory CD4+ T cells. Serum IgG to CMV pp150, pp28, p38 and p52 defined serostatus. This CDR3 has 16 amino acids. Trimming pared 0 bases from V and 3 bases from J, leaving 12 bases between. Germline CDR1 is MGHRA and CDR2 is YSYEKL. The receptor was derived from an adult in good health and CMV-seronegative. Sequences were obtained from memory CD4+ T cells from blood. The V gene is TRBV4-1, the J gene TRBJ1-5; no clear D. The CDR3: CASSQDLLRNNQPQHF. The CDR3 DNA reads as TGCGCCAGCAGCCAAGATCTTTTACGGAACAATCAGCCCCAGCATTTT.